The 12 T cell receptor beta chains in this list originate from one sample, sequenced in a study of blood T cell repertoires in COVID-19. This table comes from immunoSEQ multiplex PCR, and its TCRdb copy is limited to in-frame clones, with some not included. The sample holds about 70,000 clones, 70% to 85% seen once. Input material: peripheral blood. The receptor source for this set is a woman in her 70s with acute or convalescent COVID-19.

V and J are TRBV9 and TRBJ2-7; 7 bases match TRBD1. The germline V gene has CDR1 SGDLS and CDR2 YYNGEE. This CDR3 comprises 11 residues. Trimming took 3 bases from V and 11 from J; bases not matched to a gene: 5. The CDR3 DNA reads TGTGCCAGCAGCGCGGACAGGAGGAAGTACTTC. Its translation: CASSADRRKYF.

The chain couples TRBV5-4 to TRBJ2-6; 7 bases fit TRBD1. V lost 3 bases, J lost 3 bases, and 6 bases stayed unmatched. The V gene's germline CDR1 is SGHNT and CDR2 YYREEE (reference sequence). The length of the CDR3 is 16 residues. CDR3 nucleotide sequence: TGTGCCAGCAGCTCTAGGACAGGCTATGGGGCCAACGTCCTGACTTTC. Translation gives CASSSRTGYGANVLTF.

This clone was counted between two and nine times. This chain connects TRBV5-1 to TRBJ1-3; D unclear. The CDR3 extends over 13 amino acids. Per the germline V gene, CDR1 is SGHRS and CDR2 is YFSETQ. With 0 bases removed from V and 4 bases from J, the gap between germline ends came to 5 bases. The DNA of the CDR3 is TGCGCCAGCAGCTTGGCCCTGGGAAACACCATATATTTT. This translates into CASSLALGNTIYF.

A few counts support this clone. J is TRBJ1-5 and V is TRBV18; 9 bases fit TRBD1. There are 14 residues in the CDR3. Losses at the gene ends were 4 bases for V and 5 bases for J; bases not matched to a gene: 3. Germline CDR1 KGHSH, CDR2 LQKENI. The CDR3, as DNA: TGTGCCAGCTCACGGACAGGGGATTATCAGCCCCAGCATTTT. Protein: CASSRTGDYQPQHF. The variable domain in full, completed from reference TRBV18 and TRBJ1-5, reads NAGVMQNPRHLVRRRGQEARLRCSPMKGHSHVYWYRQLPEEGLKFMVYLQKENIIDESGMPKERFSAEFPKEGPSILRIQQVVRGDSAAYFCASSRTGDYQPQHFGDGTRLSIL.

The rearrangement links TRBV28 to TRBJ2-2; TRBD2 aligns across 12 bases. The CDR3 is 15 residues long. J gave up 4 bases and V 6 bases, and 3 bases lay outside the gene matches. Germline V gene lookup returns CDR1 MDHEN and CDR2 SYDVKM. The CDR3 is CASRPTSGSTGELFF. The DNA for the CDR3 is TGTGCCAGCAGGCCGACTAGCGGGAGCACCGGGGAGCTGTTTTTT.

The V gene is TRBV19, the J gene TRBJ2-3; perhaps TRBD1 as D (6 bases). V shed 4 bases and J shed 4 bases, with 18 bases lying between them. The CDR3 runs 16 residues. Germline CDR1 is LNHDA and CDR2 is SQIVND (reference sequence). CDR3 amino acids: CASSTGQRSRADTQYF. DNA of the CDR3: TGTGCCAGTAGTACTGGACAGCGTTCTCGTGCAGATACGCAGTATTTT.

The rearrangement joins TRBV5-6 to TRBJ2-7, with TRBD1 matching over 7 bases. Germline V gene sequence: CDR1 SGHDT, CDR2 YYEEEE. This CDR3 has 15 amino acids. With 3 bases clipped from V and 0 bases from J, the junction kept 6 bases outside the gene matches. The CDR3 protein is CASSYGQVRSYEQYF. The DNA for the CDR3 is TGTGCCAGCAGCTACGGACAGGTGCGCTCCTACGAGCAGTACTTC.

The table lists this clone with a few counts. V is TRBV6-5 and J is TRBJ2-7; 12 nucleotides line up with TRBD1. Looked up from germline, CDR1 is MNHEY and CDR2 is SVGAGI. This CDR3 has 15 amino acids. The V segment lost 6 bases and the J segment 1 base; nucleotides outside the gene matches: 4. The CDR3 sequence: CASSRDRGQSYEQYF. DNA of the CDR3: TGTGCCAGCAGCAGGGACAGGGGGCAATCCTACGAGCAGTACTTC.

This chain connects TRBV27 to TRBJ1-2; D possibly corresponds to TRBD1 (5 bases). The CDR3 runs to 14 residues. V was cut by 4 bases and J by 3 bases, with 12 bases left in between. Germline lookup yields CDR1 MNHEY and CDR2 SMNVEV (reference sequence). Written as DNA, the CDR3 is TGTGCCAGCAGTTCCAGGGCCGCGGACTATGGCTACACCTTC. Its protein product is CASSSRAADYGYTF.

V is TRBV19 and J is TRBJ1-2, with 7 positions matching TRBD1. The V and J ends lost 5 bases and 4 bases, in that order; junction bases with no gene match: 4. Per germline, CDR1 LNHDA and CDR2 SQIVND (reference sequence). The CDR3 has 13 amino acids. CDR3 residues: CASSEQGSYGYTF. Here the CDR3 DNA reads TGTGCCAGTAGTGAACAGGGGAGCTATGGCTACACCTTC.

The CDR3 DNA reads as TGTGCCAGCAGTCCACCCGGACAGGGGGCGGGAAACACTGAAGCTTTCTTT. The encoded protein is CASSPPGQGAGNTEAFF. The gene calls are TRBV28 and TRBJ1-1; 11 nucleotides match TRBD1. The junction had 10 bases not matched to a gene; V was cut back by 5 bases and J by 2 bases. Germline CDR1 and CDR2: MDHEN and SYDVKM. The CDR3 extends over 17 amino acids.

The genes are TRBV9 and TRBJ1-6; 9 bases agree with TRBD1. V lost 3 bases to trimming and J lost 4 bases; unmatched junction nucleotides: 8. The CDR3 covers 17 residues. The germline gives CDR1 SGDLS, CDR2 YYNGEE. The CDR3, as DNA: TGTGCCAGCAGCGCTGCCCTGACAGGGGGTTATAATTCACCCCTCCACTTT. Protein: CASSAALTGGYNSPLHF.